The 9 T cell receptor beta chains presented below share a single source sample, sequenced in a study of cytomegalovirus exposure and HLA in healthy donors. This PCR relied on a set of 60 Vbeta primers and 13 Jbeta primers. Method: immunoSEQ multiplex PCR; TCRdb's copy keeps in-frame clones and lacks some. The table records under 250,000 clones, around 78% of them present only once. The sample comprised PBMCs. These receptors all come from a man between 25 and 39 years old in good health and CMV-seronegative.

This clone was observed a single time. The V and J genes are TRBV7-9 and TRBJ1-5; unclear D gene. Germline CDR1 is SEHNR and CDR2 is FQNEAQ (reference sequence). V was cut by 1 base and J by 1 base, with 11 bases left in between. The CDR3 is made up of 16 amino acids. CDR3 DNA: TGTGCCAGCAGCTTAGTCGGGGTATGGAGCAATCAGCCCCAGCATTTT. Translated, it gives CASSLVGVWSNQPQHF. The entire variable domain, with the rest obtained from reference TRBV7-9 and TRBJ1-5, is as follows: DTGVSQNPRHKITKRGQNVTFRCDPISEHNRLYWYRQTLGQGPEFLTYFQNEAQLEKSRLLSDRFSAERPKGSFSTLEIQRTEQGDSAMYLCASSLVGVWSNQPQHFGDGTRLSIL.

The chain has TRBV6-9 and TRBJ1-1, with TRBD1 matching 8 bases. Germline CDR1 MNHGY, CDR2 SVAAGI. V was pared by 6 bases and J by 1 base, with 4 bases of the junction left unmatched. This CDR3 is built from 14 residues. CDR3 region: CASRMGQENTEAFF. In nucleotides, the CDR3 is TGTGCCAGCAGGATGGGACAGGAGAACACTGAAGCTTTCTTT.

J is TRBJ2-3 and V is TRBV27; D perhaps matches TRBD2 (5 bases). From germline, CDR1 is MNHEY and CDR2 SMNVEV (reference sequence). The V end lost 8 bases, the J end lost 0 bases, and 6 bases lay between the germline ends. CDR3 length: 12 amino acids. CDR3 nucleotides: TGTGCCAGCGGGAGTAGCACAGATACGCAGTATTTT. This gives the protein CASGSSTDTQYF.

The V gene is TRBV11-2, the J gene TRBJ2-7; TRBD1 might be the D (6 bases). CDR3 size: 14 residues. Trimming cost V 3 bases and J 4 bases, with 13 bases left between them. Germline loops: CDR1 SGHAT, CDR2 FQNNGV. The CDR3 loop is CASSFRTEPYEQYF. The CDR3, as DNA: TGTGCCAGCAGCTTCAGGACAGAGCCGTACGAGCAGTACTTC. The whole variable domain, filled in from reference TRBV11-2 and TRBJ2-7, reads EAGVAQSPRYKIIEKRQSVAFWCNPISGHATLYWYQQILGQGPKLLIQFQNNGVVDDSQLPKDRFSAERLKGVDSTLKIQPAKLEDSAVYLCASSFRTEPYEQYFGPGTRLTVT.

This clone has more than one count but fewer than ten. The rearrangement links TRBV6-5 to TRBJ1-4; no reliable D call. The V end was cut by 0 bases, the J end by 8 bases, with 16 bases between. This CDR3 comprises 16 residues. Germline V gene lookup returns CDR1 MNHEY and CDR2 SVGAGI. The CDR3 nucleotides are TGTGCCAGCAGTTACTCGTCCGGCATGATAGCAGAAAAACTGTTTTTT. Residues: CASSYSSGMIAEKLFF.

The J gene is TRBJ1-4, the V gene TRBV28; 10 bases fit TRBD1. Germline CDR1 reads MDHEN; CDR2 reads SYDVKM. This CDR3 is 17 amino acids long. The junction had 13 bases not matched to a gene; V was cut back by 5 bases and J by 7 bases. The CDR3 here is CASSPTGQGPFTEKLFF. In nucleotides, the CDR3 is TGTGCCAGCAGTCCAACGGGACAGGGGCCCTTTACTGAAAAACTGTTTTTT.

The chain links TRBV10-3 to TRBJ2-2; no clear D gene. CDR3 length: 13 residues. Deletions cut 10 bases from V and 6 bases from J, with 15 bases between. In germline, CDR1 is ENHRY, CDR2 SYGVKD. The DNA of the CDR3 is TGTGCCACCAACCTTCAGGTATCCGGGGAGCTGTTTTTT. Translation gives CATNLQVSGELFF.

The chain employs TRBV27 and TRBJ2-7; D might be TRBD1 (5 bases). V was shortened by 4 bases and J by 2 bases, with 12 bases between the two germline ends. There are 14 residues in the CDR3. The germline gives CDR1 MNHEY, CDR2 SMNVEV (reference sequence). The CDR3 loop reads CASSYKGQAYEQYF. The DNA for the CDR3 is TGTGCCAGCAGTTATAAAGGACAAGCCTACGAGCAGTACTTC.

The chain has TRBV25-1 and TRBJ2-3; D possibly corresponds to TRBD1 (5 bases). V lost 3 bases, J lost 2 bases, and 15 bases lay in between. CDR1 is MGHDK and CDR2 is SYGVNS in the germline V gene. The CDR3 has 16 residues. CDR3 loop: CASSDEGAVLTDTQYF. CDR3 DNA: TGTGCCAGCAGTGATGAAGGGGCAGTCCTCACAGATACGCAGTATTTT.